This T cell receptor (beta chain) was identified in a study of OX40 agonist ivuxolimab in advanced cancers. Libraries were prepared by immunoSEQ multiplex PCR; TCRdb keeps only in-frame clonotypes and omits some of them. Of about 26,000 clones listed, around 90% are singletons. The CDR3 loop spans 14 amino acids. With 1 base removed from V and 4 bases from J, the gap between germline ends came to 14 bases. CDR1 and CDR2 from the germline V gene are GTSNPN and SVGIG (reference sequence). The chain uses TRBV30 and TRBJ2-7; D is ambiguous. The source material was CD4+ or CD8+ T cells sorted from blood, sampled in a trial of the OX40 agonist ivuxolimab. The receptor comes from an adult with an advanced solid tumor such as melanoma, head and neck, liver or kidney cancer. As DNA, the CDR3 is TGTGCCTGGAGTGGGGCAGAAAGGGTATACGAGCAGTACTTC. Translated, it gives CAWSGAERVYEQYF.